A selection of T cell receptor beta chains follows, all from one sample in a study of shared clonotypes between healthy human individuals. The protocol was immunoSEQ multiplex PCR, while the TCRdb copy is restricted to in-frame clones and leaves out a portion. Among hundreds of thousands of clones listed, approximately 96% were seen once. The material sequenced was naive CD8+ T cells sorted from blood. The receptors originated from a woman in her 30s in good health. Both conserved end residues are part of each CDR3. D genes are given only for firm matches. Clone size appears in some rows only: once, few, many, or a class for an expanded clone.

clone size | J gene | V gene | D gene | CDR3 DNA | CDR3 protein
NA | TRBJ1-1 | TRBV2 | NA | TGTGCCAGCAGTGAGTATCCTGAAGCTTTCTTT | CASSEYPEAFF
NA | TRBJ2-7 | TRBV10-3 | TRBD2 | TGTGCCATCAGTGAGTCGAGTTTGCGGGAGGGCCTCTACGAGCAGTACTTC | CAISESSLREGLYEQYF
NA | TRBJ1-1 | TRBV4-2 | NA | TGTGCCAGCAGCGAACCCATGGCGGAGTCCACTGAAGCTTTCTTT | CASSEPMAESTEAFF
once | TRBJ2-3 | TRBV6-4 | NA | TGTGCCAGCAGTCCTAGTCCGGGGGGCACAGATACGCAGTATTTT | CASSPSPGGTDTQYF
NA | TRBJ1-2 | TRBV6-1 | TRBD1 | TGTGCCAGCAGTGAACCTCCCACGGGACAGTATGGCTACACCTTC | CASSEPPTGQYGYTF
NA | TRBJ1-2 | TRBV2 | NA | TGTGCCACACGGTATTCGGACTATGGCTACACCTTC | CATRYSDYGYTF
NA | TRBJ2-5 | TRBV28 | TRBD2 | TGTGCCAGCAGTTTCCCTGGACTAGCGGGTAACCAAGAGACCCAGTACTTC | CASSFPGLAGNQETQYF
NA | TRBJ1-5 | TRBV4-2 | TRBD1 | TGTGCCAGCAGCCAAGAACAGGGGGCAGTCAATCAGCCCCAGCATTTT | CASSQEQGAVNQPQHF
NA | TRBJ1-2 | TRBV29-1 | NA | TGCAGCGTTGAAGAAGTTCCACCGACCTATGGCTACACCTTC | CSVEEVPPTYGYTF
NA | TRBJ2-7 | TRBV4-2 | TRBD1 | TGTGCCAGCAGCCAAACAGGGGCGTCCGCGACCTACGAGCAGTACTTC | CASSQTGASATYEQYF
NA | TRBJ2-7 | TRBV6-6 | NA | TGTGCCAGCAGTTACTCTAGGGGGAACGAGCAGTACTTC | CASSYSRGNEQYF
NA | TRBJ2-4 | TRBV5-4 | NA | TGTGCCAGCAGTTCCGGGGGAACGGAAAACATTCAGTACTTC | CASSSGGTENIQYF
NA | TRBJ2-3 | TRBV5-8 | NA | TGTGCCAGCAGCTTGGGAGGCGGGAGCACAGATACGCAGTATTTT | CASSLGGGSTDTQYF
NA | TRBJ1-1 | TRBV4-1 | TRBD1 | TGCGCCAGCAGCCAAGATCCGTGGCAGACAGGGATCACTGAAGCTTTCTTT | CASSQDPWQTGITEAFF
NA | TRBJ2-7 | TRBV6-6 | TRBD1 | TGTGCCAGCAGTTACGGGCTAGTGGACAGGGGTCGCGAGCAGTACTTC | CASSYGLVDRGREQYF
NA | TRBJ2-2 | TRBV28 | NA | TGTGCCAGCAGTTTGACAGCCAACACCGGGGAGCTGTTTTTT | CASSLTANTGELFF
NA | TRBJ1-2 | TRBV5-1 | TRBD1 | TGCGCCAGCAGCTCGACCCCAGGGGGAACTAACTATGGCTACACCTTC | CASSSTPGGTNYGYTF
NA | TRBJ1-1 | TRBV7-8 | TRBD1 | TGTGCCAGCAGCTGGCGGGACAGGGCGAACACTGAAGCTTTCTTT | CASSWRDRANTEAFF
NA | TRBJ2-3 | TRBV11-2 | TRBD2 | TGTGCCAGCAGCTTAGATCTTCTGCGACTAGCATTAATCACAGATACGCAGTATTTT | CASSLDLLRLALITDTQYF
NA | TRBJ2-7 | TRBV5-4 | NA | TGTGCCAGCAGCTTGGCATTTGATTACGAGCAGTACTTC | CASSLAFDYEQYF
once | TRBJ2-3 | TRBV2 | TRBD2 | TGTGCCAGCAGCCTGGGACTAGCCAGCACAGATACGCAGTATTTT | CASSLGLASTDTQYF
NA | TRBJ1-5 | TRBV4-1 | TRBD1 | TGCGCCAGCAGCCAAGAAGGGGGCGGCTCAATGGATCAGCCCCAGCATTTT | CASSQEGGGSMDQPQHF
once | TRBJ2-3 | TRBV7-9 | NA | TGTGCCAGCAGCTTAGCCGGGCGTCACCTGAACACAGATACGCAGTATTTT | CASSLAGRHLNTDTQYF
NA | TRBJ1-5 | TRBV5-5 | NA | TGTGCCAGCAGCTTGGGGGGCTATAGCAATCAGCCCCAGCATTTT | CASSLGGYSNQPQHF
NA | TRBJ2-2 | TRBV2 | TRBD1 | TGTGCCAGCAGTTCTTCCGGGACAGGGTTTGGAACCGGGGAGCTGTTTTTT | CASSSSGTGFGTGELFF
NA | TRBJ1-1 | TRBV27 | NA | TGTGCCAGCAGTTATACAGGCCCGAACACTGAAGCTTTCTTT | CASSYTGPNTEAFF
once | TRBJ2-2 | TRBV6-5 | NA | TGTACCAGCAGTTACTCCCGACCCGGGGAGCTGTTTTTT | CTSSYSRPGELFF
NA | TRBJ2-4 | TRBV5-1 | NA | TGCGCCAGCAGCTTGGTGCGCGGGTTCAAAAACATTCAGTACTTC | CASSLVRGFKNIQYF
NA | TRBJ2-1 | TRBV14 | NA | TGTGCCAGCAGCCACCTCAATGAGCAGTTCTTC | CASSHLNEQFF
NA | TRBJ2-7 | TRBV30 | TRBD1 | TGTGCCTGGAGGGGGGACAGTACCGAGCAGTACTTC | CAWRGDSTEQYF
NA | TRBJ2-1 | TRBV11-2 | NA | TGTGCCAGCAGCTCCCTGGCCGGGGCTAATGAGCAGTTCTTC | CASSSLAGANEQFF
NA | TRBJ2-7 | TRBV5-1 | TRBD1 | TGCGCCAGCAGCTTACTACAGGGGGCTAGGAACGAGCAGTACTTC | CASSLLQGARNEQYF
NA | TRBJ2-5 | TRBV27 | TRBD1 | TGTGCCAGCAAACAGGGGGCGGAAGAGACCCAGTACTTC | CASKQGAEETQYF
NA | TRBJ2-1 | TRBV6-5 | TRBD1 | TGTGCCAGCAGCACCGGGACAGGGTATAATGAGCAGTTCTTC | CASSTGTGYNEQFF
NA | TRBJ1-5 | TRBV27 | NA | TGTGCCAGCAGTTTAAGGGCAGCCACGAATCAGCCCCAGCATTTT | CASSLRAATNQPQHF
NA | TRBJ2-5 | TRBV7-9 | NA | TGTGCCAGCAGCTTAACTGAGGACTTCGAAGAGACCCAGTACTTC | CASSLTEDFEETQYF
NA | TRBJ2-1 | TRBV5-1 | TRBD2 | TGCGCCAGCAGCACCTTTGGGGGGGAGATGAACAATGAGCAGTTCTTC | CASSTFGGEMNNEQFF
NA | TRBJ2-2 | TRBV10-1 | TRBD1 | TGCGCCAGCAGTGAGACAGGGGCGAACACCGGGGAGCTGTTTTTT | CASSETGANTGELFF
NA | TRBJ1-1 | TRBV7-2 | NA | TGTGCCAGCAGCCTACGCCAACAGGGCTCTGGTGAAGCTTTCTTT | CASSLRQQGSGEAFF
NA | TRBJ2-7 | TRBV6-5 | TRBD2 | TGTGCCAGCAGTTACTCGTTGGGGGGGGAGCAGTACTTC | CASSYSLGGEQYF
NA | TRBJ2-5 | TRBV30 | TRBD2 | TGTGCCTGGAGTCTCTCAGCGGGACCACAAGAGACCCAGTACTTC | CAWSLSAGPQETQYF
NA | TRBJ2-2 | TRBV9 | TRBD2 | TGTGCCAGCAGCCCCTCTGGCGGGAGTAAGGTCGGGGAGCTGTTTTTT | CASSPSGGSKVGELFF
NA | TRBJ1-2 | TRBV10-1 | NA | TGCGCCAGCAGTGAATCACCCGCTAACTATGGCTACACCTTC | CASSESPANYGYTF
NA | TRBJ1-2 | TRBV11-2 | NA | TGTGCCAGCAGCTTAACTCATGGCTACACCTTC | CASSLTHGYTF
NA | TRBJ2-7 | TRBV7-3 | NA | TGTGCCAGCAGCTTAAAAGGGGCCGACTTTGGCGAGCAGTACTTC | CASSLKGADFGEQYF
few | TRBJ2-7 | TRBV10-1 | NA | TGCGCCAGCAGTGTGGACAGAACTAGCTTATACGAGCAGTACTTC | CASSVDRTSLYEQYF